The 18 T cell receptor beta chains reported below all come from one sample, sequenced in a study of blood T cell repertoires in COVID-19. Using immunoSEQ multiplex PCR, the repertoire was profiled, and TCRdb retains in-frame clones only, with some absent. Of fewer than 350,000 clones in the sample, approximately 83% were seen once. Sequencing was performed on PBMCs or T cells enriched from blood (not recorded which). Every receptor here comes from a man aged 25-45 years who had recovered from COVID-19.

The V and J genes are TRBV3-1 (or the pseudogene TRBV3-2) and TRBJ1-6; D gene uncertain. The germline V and J ends were trimmed by 4 bases and 3 bases, with 10 bases remaining between them. The CDR3 extends over 15 amino acids. Germline CDR1 LGHDT, CDR2 YNNKEL (reference sequence). The chain's CDR3 is CASSPNQLYNSPLHF. The CDR3 bases are TGTGCCAGCAGCCCCAACCAACTCTATAATTCACCCCTCCACTTT.

The J gene is TRBJ2-1, the V gene TRBV19; TRBD2 matches 14 bases. The V and J ends lost 5 bases and 2 bases, in that order; junction bases with no gene match: 5. CDR1 is LNHDA and CDR2 is SQIVND in the germline V gene (reference sequence). The CDR3 consists of 17 residues. Written as DNA, the CDR3 is TGTGCCAGTAGTGCGAGACTAGCGGGGGGGCCCTACAATGAGCAGTTCTTC. Its protein is CASSARLAGGPYNEQFF.

V is TRBV5-8 and J is TRBJ1-2; perhaps TRBD1 as D (5 bases). Germline V CDR1 and CDR2: SGHTS, YDEGEE. V shed 4 bases and J shed 6 bases, with 25 bases lying between them. The CDR3 loop spans 17 amino acids. The CDR3 sequence is CASSRIPDRIRSDGYTF. Written as DNA, the CDR3 is TGTGCCAGCAGCCGGATACCCGACAGAATTCGATCTGATGGCTACACCTTC. The entire variable domain, with the rest obtained from reference TRBV5-8 and TRBJ1-2, is as follows: EAGVTQSPTHLIKTRGQQATLRCSPISGHTSVYWYQQALGLGLQFLLWYDEGEERNRGNFPPRFSGRQFPNYSSELNVNALELEDSALYLCASSRIPDRIRSDGYTFGSGTRLTVV.

V gene TRBV29-1 combines with J gene TRBJ1-1, with 8 bases fitting TRBD1. There are 13 residues in the CDR3. Germline loops: CDR1 SQVTM, CDR2 ANQGSEA. Trimming at V came to 2 bases and at J to 10 bases, leaving 9 bases not matched to a gene. In DNA form, the CDR3 reads TGCAGCGTTGAAATCCGGGACAGGAGGGGAGCTTTCTTT. This codes for CSVEIRDRRGAFF. The complete variable domain, with remaining parts taken from reference TRBV29-1 and TRBJ1-1, reads SAVISQKPSRDICQRGTSLTIQCQVDSQVTMMFWYRQQPGQSLTLIATANQGSEATYESGFVIDKFPISRPNLTFSTLTVSNMSPEDSSIYLCSVEIRDRRGAFFGQGTRLTVV.

In its sample, this clone was seen a few times. V and J are TRBV18 and TRBJ1-1; a possible D gene is TRBD1 (5 bases). V lost 3 bases to trimming and J lost 0 bases, with 14 bases between them. This CDR3 spans 16 amino acids. Germline V gene lookup returns CDR1 KGHSH and CDR2 LQKENI. CDR3 in amino acids: CASSPTLDSLNTEAFF. Here the CDR3 DNA reads TGTGCCAGCTCACCTACTCTCGACAGTTTGAACACTGAAGCTTTCTTT.

CDR3 in DNA: TGTGCCAGCAGCGTAGTAGCTAGCGAGACCCAGTACTTC. Its protein is CASSVVASETQYF. The rearrangement joins TRBV9 to TRBJ2-5, with a tentative D call TRBD2 (5 bases). The CDR3 contains 13 residues. Trimming shortened V by 0 bases and J by 5 bases, and 8 bases separated the two germline ends. Germline values: CDR1 SGDLS, CDR2 YYNGEE.

The V gene is TRBV9, the J gene TRBJ1-6, with a weak D call TRBD1 (6 bases). The germline CDR1 and CDR2 sequences are SGDLS and YYNGEE. The CDR3 loop spans 16 amino acids. Trimming took 2 bases from V and 8 from J, leaving 17 bases between them. The DNA for the CDR3 is TGTGCCAGCAGCGTCGGACAGACACGGTCGGATTCACCCCTCCACTTT. Translation gives CASSVGQTRSDSPLHF.

The rearrangement links TRBV7-6 to TRBJ2-2; no firm D call. Trimming pared 1 base from V and 6 bases from J, leaving 9 bases between. CDR3 length equals 14 residues. Germline CDR1 SGHVS, CDR2 FNYEAQ. The CDR3 DNA follows: TGTGCCAGCAGCTTAGATGAGGTCGCCGGGGAGCTGTTTTTT. Translated: CASSLDEVAGELFF. The whole variable domain, remainder taken from reference TRBV7-6 and TRBJ2-2, is GAGVSQSPRYKVTKRGQDVALRCDPISGHVSLYWYRQALGQGPEFLTYFNYEAQQDKSGLPNDRFSAERPEGSISTLTIQRTEQRDSAMYRCASSLDEVAGELFFGEGSRLTVL.

The genes are TRBV19 and TRBJ1-2, with 7 positions matching TRBD1. The junction had 4 bases not matched to a gene; V was cut back by 4 bases and J by 2 bases. CDR1 and CDR2 from the germline V gene are LNHDA and SQIVND (reference sequence). The CDR3 runs 14 residues. The CDR3 here is CASSTGQENYGYTF. Written as DNA, the CDR3 is TGTGCCAGTAGTACTGGACAGGAAAACTATGGCTACACCTTC.

This clone was counted between two and nine times. The rearrangement joins TRBV19 to TRBJ1-2, with TRBD1 identical over 12 bases. Germline V gene lookup returns CDR1 LNHDA and CDR2 SQIVND (reference sequence). V was clipped by 6 bases and J by 5 bases; unmatched bases: 10. This CDR3 has 16 residues. The CDR3, as DNA: TGTGCCAGTAGAAGAGGGACAGGGGGCAATGGGTATGGCTACACCTTC. Translation: CASRRGTGGNGYGYTF.

This clone was seen a single time. The J gene is TRBJ1-5, the V gene TRBV24-1; 7 positions agree with TRBD1. The germline V gene has CDR1 KGHDR and CDR2 SFDVKD. The V and J ends lost 2 bases and 3 bases, in that order; junction bases with no gene match: 3. This CDR3 is built from 15 residues. CDR3 loop: CATSDSRGTNQPQHF. The CDR3 DNA sequence: TGTGCCACCAGTGATTCCAGGGGGACCAATCAGCCCCAGCATTTT.

This chain joins TRBV18 and TRBJ1-4; no firm D call. Trimming pared 3 bases from V and 7 bases from J, leaving 9 bases between. The CDR3 sequence is 13 residues long. From germline, CDR1 is KGHSH and CDR2 LQKENI. CDR3 sequence reads: CASSPRTFEKLFF. The CDR3, as DNA: TGTGCCAGCTCACCGAGGACTTTTGAAAAACTGTTTTTT.

V usage is TRBV7-8 and J usage is TRBJ2-5; D might be TRBD2 (6 bases). Germline CDR1 and CDR2: SGHVS and FQNEAQ. The ends were cut back, 4 bases at V and 1 base at J, with 16 bases in the middle. The CDR3 extends over 16 amino acids. CDR3 bases: TGTGCCAGCAGCTCCCCCGGTTTAGCGGCCCAAGAGACCCAGTACTTC. As protein: CASSSPGLAAQETQYF. Supplemented by reference TRBV7-8 and TRBJ2-5, the full variable domain reads GAGVSQSPRYKVAKRGQDVALRCDPISGHVSLFWYQQALGQGPEFLTYFQNEAQLDKSGLPSDRFFAERPEGSVSTLKIQRTQQEDSAVYLCASSSPGLAAQETQYFGPGTRLLVL.

The CDR3 loop reads CASSPGQGALNTEAFF. CDR3 coding DNA: TGCGCCAGCAGCCCTGGACAGGGGGCACTGAACACTGAAGCTTTCTTT. This chain links TRBV5-1 with TRBJ1-1; 11 nucleotides agree with TRBD1. Germline CDR1 and CDR2: SGHRS and YFSETQ. The V gene end was trimmed by 4 bases and the J gene end by 0 bases; junction bases not matched to a gene: 5. This CDR3 region has 16 residues.

CDR3 sequence reads: CASSPNLVAGVYNEQFF. CDR3 nucleotide sequence: TGTGCCAGCAGCCCAAACCTAGTAGCGGGGGTGTACAATGAGCAGTTCTTC. The chain recombines TRBV5-4 with TRBJ2-1; 9 nucleotides agree with TRBD2. The CDR3 has 17 residues. Per germline, CDR1 SGHNT and CDR2 YYREEE (reference sequence). V trimming: 4 bases; J trimming: 4 bases; junction bases outside the gene matches: 12.

The gene calls are TRBV19 and TRBJ1-3; D is unresolved. The V gene lost 3 bases and the J gene lost 0 bases, with 12 bases spanning the gap. The CDR3 runs 16 residues. CDR1 is LNHDA and CDR2 is SQIVND in the germline V gene (reference sequence). The CDR3 coding sequence is TGTGCCAGTAGTATCGCGGCCAGAATCTCTGGAAACACCATATATTTT. This sequence encodes CASSIAARISGNTIYF.

The chain employs TRBV19 and TRBJ2-2; tentatively, D is TRBD1 (7 bases). This CDR3 region has 15 residues. V lost 3 bases, J lost 5 bases, and 13 bases lay in between. Per the germline V gene, CDR1 is LNHDA and CDR2 is SQIVND (reference sequence). The CDR3 DNA sequence: TGTGCCAGTAGTATGAAGTCAGGGGGGACCGGGGAGCTGTTTTTT. Translation gives CASSMKSGGTGELFF.

The chain has TRBV30 and TRBJ2-2; 12 bases are shared with TRBD2. V lost 5 bases and J lost 5; bases outside the gene matches: 9. Germline V CDR1 and CDR2: GTSNPN, SVGIG (reference sequence). The length of the CDR3 is 16 residues. CDR3 DNA sequence: TGTGCCTGGGGTGGACTAGCGGGAACGATGACCGGGGAGCTGTTTTTT. It codes for CAWGGLAGTMTGELFF.